The clone carrying this TCR beta chain was counted many times. Its antigen remains unidentified. The data originate from a study of T cells in Graves' hyperthyroidism and ophthalmopathy. Germline V lookup: CDR1 DFQATT, CDR2 SNEGSKA (reference sequence). The CDR3 runs 14 residues. General study points: In the blood, most expanded thyroid clonotypes above 0.001 appeared as well.

What was amplified from RNA transcripts were TCR beta CDR3 regions. The HTBI set primed first-round TCR CDR3 RT-PCR. TCRdb used MiXCR to reprocess the multiplex PCR reads, holding one entry per CDR3 protein. The data contain roughly 750,000 distinct CDR3 sequences, approximately 16% of them singletons. Sequenced input: blood. The TCR comes from a man aged 18 to 29 with Graves' hyperthyroidism. V is TRBV20-1 and J is TRBJ2-5, with D maybe TRBD2 (6 bases). The chain's CDR3 is CSPWRTGTQETQYF. CDR3 coding DNA: TGCAGCCCCTGGAGGACCGGGACTCAAGAGACCCAGTACTTC.